These 32 T cell receptor beta chains were all obtained from the same sample, sequenced in a study of CD8+ T cells in alopecia areata. Sequencing relied on a cDNA template that was reverse transcribed from extracted RNA. Repertoires were generated with immunoSEQ multiplex PCR, while TCRdb's copy carries only in-frame clones and drops some. The repertoire holds tens of thousands of clones, with 60% to 70% as singletons. Sorting of CD4+ cells into CD25+CD127- cells was carried out for about 5 patients. The sequenced sample was CD4+ Tregs sorted from blood. The origin of the receptors is a human donor with alopecia areata.

The chain joins TRBV6-5 to TRBJ2-3; D may correspond to TRBD1 or TRBD2 (5 bases each). With 8 bases removed from V and 6 bases from J, the gap between germline ends came to 21 bases. The CDR3 covers 15 residues. The germline gives CDR1 MNHEY, CDR2 SVGAGI. CDR3 in amino acids: CASRPVGVSVDTQYF. DNA of the CDR3: TGTGCCAGCCGCCCTGTAGGGGTTAGCGTGGATACGCAGTATTTT.

This clone was observed a few times. The rearrangement uses TRBV7-8 and TRBJ2-3, with unresolved D. Trimming cost V 5 bases and J 2 bases, with 17 bases left between them. The V gene's germline CDR1 is SGHVS and CDR2 FQNEAQ. The CDR3 is 16 amino acids. In DNA, the CDR3 is TGTGCCAGCAGCCGAGGAAGGGCGGTGGTCACAGATACGCAGTATTTT. Amino acids: CASSRGRAVVTDTQYF.

The chain carries TRBV2 and TRBJ1-1; D not resolved. The CDR3 is made up of 13 amino acids. Germline-derived CDR1 and CDR2 are SNHLY and FYNNEI. V was trimmed by 7 bases and J by 1 base, leaving 10 bases between them. The CDR3 DNA sequence: TGTGCCAGCAACTACAAGGCGAACACTGAAGCTTTCTTT. It specifies CASNYKANTEAFF.

On this clone: An end of the junction differs from the germline gene, which may be a read error. This rearrangement joins TRBV30 to TRBJ1-2; D not certain. The CDR3 runs to 14 residues. Germline V gene sequence: CDR1 GTSNPN, CDR2 SVGIG (reference sequence). The CDR3 region has the DNA TGTGCCTGGAGTGGGTATCCCCTGGCGTATGACTACACCTTC. It translates to CAWSGYPLAYDYTF.

Details on this clone: The sample has other DNA sequences that encode this CDR3 too. The chain joins TRBV28 to TRBJ2-5; D ambiguous. This CDR3 has 13 amino acids. Germline assignment: CDR1 MDHEN and CDR2 SYDVKM. Trimming took off 4 bases at V and 2 bases at J, with 8 bases between the two ends. DNA of the CDR3: TGTGCCAGCAGTTCCCCGGCGCAAGAGACCCAGTACTTC. Translating gives CASSSPAQETQYF.

This chain uses TRBV29-1 with TRBJ1-2; 8 bases are shared with TRBD1. The CDR3 loop spans 13 amino acids. Germline V gene data show CDR1 as SQVTM and CDR2 as ANQGSEA. Germline trimming cut 0 bases from V and 7 bases from J; bases unmatched to any gene: 4. CDR3 bases: TGCAGCGTTGAAGATCCAACAGGGGGTGGCTACACCTTC. It specifies CSVEDPTGGGYTF.

This clone was observed a handful of times. The chain joins TRBV27 to TRBJ2-3, with no clear D. The V gene's germline CDR1 is MNHEY and CDR2 SMNVEV (reference sequence). The length of the CDR3 is 15 residues. Trimming cost V 7 bases and J 7 bases, with 21 bases left between them. CDR3 nucleotides: TGTGCCAGCAAGAACCTCGAGCCGCGGTTCCATACGCAGTATTTT. It encodes CASKNLEPRFHTQYF.

The chain recombines TRBV5-1 with TRBJ2-1, with a tentative D call TRBD2 (5 bases). V gave up 0 bases and J gave up 0 bases, with 10 bases separating them. This CDR3 comprises 16 residues. The germline V gene has CDR1 SGHRS and CDR2 YFSETQ. The CDR3 DNA sequence: TGCGCCAGCAGCTTGGCTATAGGGAGCTCCTACAATGAGCAGTTCTTC. It yields the protein CASSLAIGSSYNEQFF.

V and J are TRBV5-1 and TRBJ2-7, with 11 bases aligning to TRBD2. V lost 0 bases to trimming and J lost 7 bases; unmatched junction nucleotides: 9. Germline values: CDR1 SGHRS, CDR2 YFSETQ. This CDR3 contains 16 residues. CDR3 loop: CASSLGSSGRPGEQYF. Here the CDR3 DNA reads TGCGCCAGCAGCTTGGGATCTAGCGGGAGGCCGGGGGAGCAGTACTTC.

V gene TRBV23-1 combines with J gene TRBJ2-7; D is unresolved. TRBV23-1 is treated as an ORF (open reading frame) with a function not yet certain. The CDR3 runs 13 residues. Deletions cut 2 bases from V and 3 bases from J, with 8 bases between. The CDR3 DNA reads TGCGCCAGCAGTCAACCGGGCCTCTACGAGCAGTACTTC. As protein: CASSQPGLYEQYF.

The V call is TRBV10-3, the J call TRBJ1-1; D gene uncertain. Germline V gives CDR1 ENHRY, CDR2 SYGVKD. V lost 6 bases and J lost 6, with 11 bases in between. This CDR3 is 12 amino acids long. The CDR3 region is CAISQAGPEAFF. In DNA form, the CDR3 reads TGTGCCATCAGCCAGGCCGGCCCTGAAGCTTTCTTT.

The rearrangement uses TRBV5-1 and TRBJ1-1; no firm D call. CDR3 size: 12 residues. Trimming removed 4 bases at V and 7 bases at J, with 11 bases between. The V gene's germline CDR1 is SGHRS and CDR2 YFSETQ. CDR3 coding DNA: TGCGCCAGCAGCCCTATAGTGGGTGAAGCTTTCTTT. Translating it yields CASSPIVGEAFF.

This clone was seen a handful of times. The chain couples TRBV28 to TRBJ2-1, with a tentative D call TRBD2 (7 bases). Germline V CDR1 and CDR2: MDHEN, SYDVKM. Trimming took off 5 bases at V and 4 bases at J, with 21 bases between the two ends. This CDR3 region has 17 residues. The CDR3: CASSPSFGGGPYNEQFF. The CDR3, as DNA: TGTGCCAGCAGTCCCTCCTTTGGGGGGGGGCCTTACAATGAGCAGTTCTTC.

This clone was recorded once. The genes are TRBV7-8 and TRBJ2-3; D tentatively fits TRBD1 or TRBD2 (6 bases each). The CDR3 has 15 amino acids. Germline lookup yields CDR1 SGHVS and CDR2 FQNEAQ. V lost 5 bases and J 2 bases, leaving 14 bases between the germline ends. The CDR3 DNA sequence: TGTGCCAGCAGCCCCCTTCGGGGGCCCACAGATACGCAGTATTTT. This encodes CASSPLRGPTDTQYF.

V gene TRBV7-2 combines with J gene TRBJ1-4, with 7 bases that match TRBD1. Trimming took 2 bases from V and 5 from J; bases not matched to a gene: 8. The CDR3 contains 16 residues. In germline, CDR1 is SGHTA, CDR2 FQGNSA. In nucleotides, the CDR3 is TGTGCCAGCAGCTTATTGCGAGACAGGGTGAATGAAAAACTGTTTTTT. This sequence encodes CASSLLRDRVNEKLFF.

The chain combines TRBV7-9 with TRBJ1-1; D is undetermined. The germline gives CDR1 SEHNR, CDR2 FQNEAQ (reference sequence). This CDR3 spans 14 amino acids. V lost 1 base and J 1 base, leaving 7 bases between the germline ends. CDR3 region: CASSLGEGNTEAFF. The CDR3 DNA is TGTGCCAGCAGCTTAGGAGAGGGGAACACTGAAGCTTTCTTT.

This chain joins TRBV19 and TRBJ2-1; the D call may be TRBD1 or TRBD2 (5 bases each). The CDR3 has 14 amino acids. Germline assignment: CDR1 LNHDA and CDR2 SQIVND (reference sequence). V was clipped by 4 bases and J by 7 bases, with 14 bases between them. In DNA form, the CDR3 reads TGTGCCAGTAGTAGAACGGGACCTCAGAATGAGCAGTTCTTC. It codes for CASSRTGPQNEQFF. Filled out from reference TRBV19 and TRBJ2-1, the complete variable domain reads DGGITQSPKYLFRKEGQNVTLSCEQNLNHDAMYWYRQDPGQGLRLIYYSQIVNDFQKGDIAEGYSVSREKKESFPLTVTSAQKNPTAFYLCASSRTGPQNEQFFGPGTRLTVL.

The V call is TRBV12-5, the J call TRBJ2-7, with D unclear. CDR3 length equals 13 residues. Germline lookup yields CDR1 LGHNT and CDR2 FRNRAP. The V and J ends lost 5 bases and 1 base respectively, with 9 bases between them. The CDR3 DNA reads TGTGCTAGTGGTCCCCTTCTTTCCTACGAGCAGTACTTC. This sequence encodes CASGPLLSYEQYF.

This clone showed up just a few times. The CDR3 DNA reads as TGCGCCAGCAGCCGAGGGGCGGTCACAGATACGCAGTATTTT. Translating it yields CASSRGAVTDTQYF. The rearrangement joins TRBV5-1 to TRBJ2-3; D is tentatively TRBD1 or TRBD2 (5 bases each). The CDR3 sequence is 14 residues long. Germline V gene data show CDR1 as SGHRS and CDR2 as YFSETQ. Trimming pared 4 bases from V and 2 bases from J, leaving 11 bases between.

The V and J genes are TRBV29-1 and TRBJ2-4; D possibly corresponds to TRBD1 (7 bases). V was shortened by 1 base and J by 6 bases, with 10 bases between the two germline ends. The germline V gene encodes CDR1 SQVTM and CDR2 ANQGSEA. The CDR3 runs 13 residues. For the CDR3, the DNA is TGCAGCGTTGAAGCAGGGGGGCGAAACATTCAGTACTTC. It specifies CSVEAGGRNIQYF. Using reference TRBV29-1 and TRBJ2-4 for the parts outside the CDR3, the full variable domain is SAVISQKPSRDICQRGTSLTIQCQVDSQVTMMFWYRQQPGQSLTLIATANQGSEATYESGFVIDKFPISRPNLTFSTLTVSNMSPEDSSIYLCSVEAGGRNIQYFGAGTRLSVL.

The J gene is TRBJ1-1, the V gene TRBV7-2; tentatively, D is TRBD1 (5 bases). The germline CDR1 and CDR2 sequences are SGHTA and FQGNSA. The V end was cut by 3 bases, the J end by 4 bases, with 12 bases between. The CDR3 is 14 residues long. Written as DNA, the CDR3 is TGTGCCAGCAGCTTCCAGGGTAGGGGCACTGAAGCTTTCTTT. It specifies CASSFQGRGTEAFF.

J is TRBJ2-7 and V is TRBV28; 9 bases map to TRBD1. V lost 4 bases, J lost 1 base, and 5 bases stayed unmatched. The CDR3 extends over 15 amino acids. Germline CDR1 MDHEN, CDR2 SYDVKM. CDR3 DNA: TGTGCCAGCAGTTCTCCTGGACAGGGGTCCTACGAGCAGTACTTC. Protein: CASSSPGQGSYEQYF.

The rearrangement joins TRBV10-2 to TRBJ2-6, with D tentatively TRBD1 (5 bases). Trimming removed 3 bases from V and 2 bases from J, with 5 bases in between. CDR1 is WSHSY and CDR2 is SAAADI in the germline V gene. The CDR3 totals 14 residues. The CDR3: CASSEGAGANVLTF. The CDR3 nucleotides read TGCGCCAGCAGTGAAGGGGCTGGGGCCAACGTCCTGACTTTC.

By share of the sample, this clone is medium-sized. The V call is TRBV2, the J call TRBJ1-2; the match to TRBD1 covers 9 bases. Germline CDR1 is SNHLY and CDR2 is FYNNEI. With 5 bases clipped from V and 3 bases from J, the junction kept 7 bases outside the gene matches. The CDR3 length is 15 residues. The CDR3 sequence: CASSSGTGIYYGYTF. The CDR3 region has the DNA TGTGCCAGCAGTAGCGGGACAGGGATTTACTATGGCTACACCTTC.

The rearrangement links TRBV14 to TRBJ1-5; tentatively, D is TRBD1 (5 bases). This CDR3 contains 13 residues. CDR1 is SGHDN, CDR2 FVKESK, per germline. V gave up 0 bases and J gave up 10 bases, with 10 bases separating them. CDR3 sequence reads: CASSQDRRGPQHF. CDR3 DNA: TGTGCCAGCAGCCAAGATCGGAGGGGACCCCAGCATTTT.

The J gene is TRBJ2-1, the V gene TRBV5-1, with 9 bases lining up with TRBD1. Germline loops: CDR1 SGHRS, CDR2 YFSETQ. The CDR3 is made up of 15 amino acids. J gave up 6 bases and V 5 bases, and 9 bases lay outside the gene matches. CDR3 bases: TGCGCCAGCAGACTAACAGGGGGCAGGGGCAATGAGCAGTTCTTC. Protein: CASRLTGGRGNEQFF.

The V gene is TRBV4-1, the J gene TRBJ1-4; D gene unclear. This CDR3 is built from 15 residues. Germline V lookup: CDR1 MGHRA, CDR2 YSYEKL. V shed 4 bases and J shed 4 bases, with 13 bases lying between them. This chain's CDR3 is CASSPGGQNNEKLFF. CDR3 in DNA: TGCGCCAGCAGCCCGGGCGGGCAGAATAATGAAAAACTGTTTTTT.

This clone has just a few counts. The gene calls are TRBV7-2 and TRBJ2-1, with D perhaps being TRBD1 or TRBD2 (5 bases each). Per germline, CDR1 SGHTA and CDR2 FQGNSA. The CDR3 sequence is 16 residues long. V dropped 1 base and J dropped 5 bases, with 15 bases sitting between them. The CDR3 sequence is CASSLGGPAVHNEQFF. The CDR3 DNA follows: TGTGCCAGCAGCTTAGGGGGACCCGCCGTCCACAATGAGCAGTTCTTC.

This clone was observed a few times. This chain connects TRBV14 to TRBJ2-3; D is undetermined. The CDR3 is 12 amino acids. The V end lost 7 bases, the J end lost 6 bases, and 11 bases lay between the germline ends. Germline V gene sequence: CDR1 SGHDN, CDR2 FVKESK. CDR3 in amino acids: CASNGVSDTQYF. DNA for the CDR3: TGTGCCAGCAACGGTGTTTCGGATACGCAGTATTTT.

This clone has more than one count but fewer than ten. The rearrangement uses TRBV7-8 and TRBJ2-1; TRBD2 matches 15 bases. Germline CDR1 reads SGHVS; CDR2 reads FQNEAQ. The J segment lost 0 bases and the V segment lost 5 bases, leaving 8 bases of the junction unmatched. The CDR3 consists of 19 residues. CDR3 protein: CASSKRTSGGASSYNEQFF. The CDR3 coding sequence is TGTGCCAGCAGCAAAAGGACTAGCGGGGGGGCGAGCTCCTACAATGAGCAGTTCTTC.

The chain uses TRBV10-1 and TRBJ2-3; 8 bases match TRBD2. Germline loops: CDR1 WNHNN, CDR2 SYGVQD (reference sequence). V was clipped by 2 bases and J by 4 bases; unmatched bases: 2. The CDR3 runs 14 residues. The CDR3 nucleotides are TGCGCCAGCAGTGAGGTCGGGGGGGCAGATACGCAGTATTTT. It codes for CASSEVGGADTQYF.

This clone has a single count. CDR3: CASSLRQVGETQYF. The CDR3 bases are TGTGCCAGCAGCTTGAGACAGGTGGGAGAGACCCAGTACTTC. The rearrangement uses TRBV5-6 and TRBJ2-5; TRBD1 is a possible D gene (6 bases). The CDR3 is 14 amino acids. CDR1 is SGHDT and CDR2 is YYEEEE in the germline V gene. V was cut by 1 base and J by 4 bases, with 11 bases left in between.